This T cell receptor beta chain was identified in a study of blood T cell repertoires in COVID-19. Study information: Collection of acute and convalescent COVID-19 samples took place in the United States, Italy and Spain. In each case, the material was cDNA or gDNA derived from T cells, B-cell-depleted T cells, or PBMCs.

This clone was picked up one time. Authors' processing steps: Nucleated cell number was recorded as an estimate derived from reference gene primer amplification. TCRdb keeps only in-frame clones here, not all; method: immunoSEQ multiplex PCR. The DNA gave D and trimming, while V, J and clone size come from that table. The repertoire holds just over 90,000 clones, with 60% to 85% as singletons. This TCR came from a man aged 65 to 85 with acute or convalescent COVID-19. Specimen: peripheral blood.

In nucleotides, the CDR3 is TGTGCCAGCAGCCCCCAGCGGGTGTGGGGCAATGAGCAGTTCTTC. Translating gives CASSPQRVWGNEQFF. The gene calls are TRBV28 and TRBJ2-1; weak D call: TRBD2 (6 bases). Per germline, CDR1 MDHEN and CDR2 SYDVKM. This CDR3 is built from 15 residues. With 6 bases removed from V and 6 bases from J, the gap between germline ends came to 18 bases.